Below are 30 T cell receptor beta chains sequenced from a single sample in a study of OX40 agonist ivuxolimab in advanced cancers. Here immunoSEQ multiplex PCR was the method, and the copy in TCRdb shows in-frame clones only, minus some. The table lists 90,000 to 100,000 clones, approximately 85% of them singletons. The sample in question was CD4+ or CD8+ T cells sorted from blood, obtained in a trial of the OX40 agonist ivuxolimab. These receptor sequences come from an adult with an advanced solid tumor such as melanoma, head and neck, liver or kidney cancer.

The chain combines TRBV10-3 with TRBJ2-7; 9 bases are shared with TRBD2. Germline loops: CDR1 ENHRY, CDR2 SYGVKD. Trimming took 10 bases from V and 3 from J; bases not matched to a gene: 13. The CDR3 covers 15 residues. For the CDR3, the DNA is TGTGCCACCGCCGACGGACTAGCGCGGGACTACGAGCAGTACTTC. Encoded protein: CATADGLARDYEQYF.

This clone was seen just once. The chain carries TRBV19 and TRBJ1-1; 7 nucleotides match TRBD1. From germline, CDR1 is LNHDA and CDR2 SQIVND (reference sequence). This CDR3 has 14 amino acids. Trimming at V came to 3 bases and at J to 5 bases, leaving 6 bases not matched to a gene. The CDR3 loop is CASSMYRGGTEAFF. The CDR3 DNA reads TGTGCCAGTAGTATGTACAGGGGTGGGACTGAAGCTTTCTTT.

The chain employs TRBV7-6 and TRBJ2-2; 8 bases fit TRBD2. The CDR3 has 18 residues. Germline-derived CDR1 and CDR2 are SGHVS and FNYEAQ. The V and J ends lost 5 bases and 1 base, in that order; junction bases with no gene match: 12. CDR3 nucleotide sequence: TGTGCCAGCAGCCCCAACGGGGGGGGGCCGGAGAACACCGGGGAGCTGTTTTTT. It yields the protein CASSPNGGGPENTGELFF.

The V and J genes are TRBV7-9 and TRBJ2-5; D is tentatively TRBD1 or TRBD2 (5 bases each). The DNA end lines up better with TRBJ2-7; the J call may be wrong. The CDR3 contains 14 residues. Germline V CDR1 and CDR2: SEHNR, FQNEAQ (reference sequence). For the CDR3, the DNA is TGTGCCAGCAGCTTAGTTGGGGGAGCCTACGAGCAGTACTTC. Amino acid sequence: CASSLVGGAYEQYF.

The chain combines TRBV19 with TRBJ2-1; TRBD2 aligns across 8 bases. CDR1 and CDR2 (germline): LNHDA, SQIVND (reference sequence). J gave up 4 bases and V 1 base, and 12 bases lay outside the gene matches. This CDR3 is built from 18 residues. In DNA form, the CDR3 reads TGTGCCAGTAGTATAGGAAGGGCTAGCGGGCTAATATACAATGAGCAGTTCTTC. Translation gives CASSIGRASGLIYNEQFF.

The chain is built from TRBV5-1 and TRBJ1-1, with D possibly TRBD1 on 5 matching bases. In germline, CDR1 is SGHRS, CDR2 YFSETQ. Trimming shortened V by 4 bases and J by 4 bases, and 17 bases separated the two germline ends. The CDR3 spans 15 residues. The CDR3 bases are TGCGCCAGCAGCCCCGTCTCCGGGGGGAGCACTGAAGCTTTCTTT. Protein: CASSPVSGGSTEAFF.

V gene TRBV4-1 combines with J gene TRBJ2-5; 8 bases agree with TRBD1. The CDR3 loop spans 15 amino acids. Germline V CDR1 and CDR2: MGHRA, YSYEKL. The V gene end was trimmed by 4 bases and the J gene end by 3 bases; junction bases not matched to a gene: 7. The CDR3 coding sequence is TGCGCCAGCAGCCCGATGGACAGGGCGGAAGAGACCCAGTACTTC. It specifies CASSPMDRAEETQYF.

The chain links TRBV10-3 to TRBJ2-1; D is undetermined. The germline V gene has CDR1 ENHRY and CDR2 SYGVKD. Trimming removed 0 bases from V and 8 bases from J, with 2 bases in between. The CDR3 extends over 11 amino acids. The CDR3 sequence: CAISESHEQFF. For the CDR3, the DNA is TGTGCCATCAGTGAGTCTCATGAGCAGTTCTTC.

The rearrangement links TRBV5-1 to TRBJ2-3; TRBD2 matches at 14 bases. Germline V lookup: CDR1 SGHRS, CDR2 YFSETQ. CDR3 length: 14 amino acids. After removal of 5 bases from V and 5 bases from J, the junction contained 1 base not matched to a gene. The CDR3 sequence is CASRGLAGEDTQYF. CDR3 coding DNA: TGCGCCAGCAGGGGACTAGCGGGAGAAGATACGCAGTATTTT.

CDR3 residues: CASSLLPGGGTGELFF. CDR3 bases: TGCGCCAGCAGCTTGCTGCCGGGAGGAGGCACCGGGGAGCTGTTTTTT. The rearrangement joins TRBV5-1 to TRBJ2-2; 7 bases fit TRBD2. Germline assignment: CDR1 SGHRS and CDR2 YFSETQ. The CDR3 is 16 amino acids. V lost 1 base to trimming and J lost 4 bases; unmatched junction nucleotides: 7. Together with reference TRBV5-1 and TRBJ2-2, the CDR3 gives the full variable domain: KAGVTQTPRYLIKTRGQQVTLSCSPISGHRSVSWYQQTPGQGLQFLFEYFSETQRNKGNFPGRFSGRQFSNSRSEMNVSTLELGDSALYLCASSLLPGGGTGELFFGEGSRLTVL.

The V gene is TRBV7-9, the J gene TRBJ2-7, with D unclear. The CDR3 contains 11 residues. Germline CDR1 reads SEHNR; CDR2 reads FQNEAQ (reference sequence). With 4 bases removed from V and 4 bases from J, the gap between germline ends came to 5 bases. The chain's CDR3 is CASSSAYEQYF. The CDR3 nucleotides read TGTGCCAGCAGCTCTGCTTACGAGCAGTACTTC.

The chain joins TRBV9 to TRBJ2-1; 7 bases match TRBD1. With V trimmed by 4 bases and J by 0 bases, 4 bases remained unmatched. Looked up from germline, CDR1 is SGDLS and CDR2 is YYNGEE. There are 15 residues in the CDR3. For the CDR3, the DNA is TGTGCCAGCAGCCCGACAGGGAGCTCCTACAATGAGCAGTTCTTC. Amino acids: CASSPTGSSYNEQFF.

The CDR3 DNA is TGTGCCAGCAGCTTGGTAGGAGCAGATACGCAGTATTTT. This codes for CASSLVGADTQYF. The V and J genes are TRBV5-8 and TRBJ2-3, with D unclear. Trimming pared 0 bases from V and 4 bases from J, leaving 6 bases between. This CDR3 contains 13 residues. Germline V gene lookup returns CDR1 SGHTS and CDR2 YDEGEE.

V usage is TRBV30 and J usage is TRBJ2-5; D gene uncertain. Germline-derived CDR1 and CDR2 are GTSNPN and SVGIG (reference sequence). CDR3 size: 10 residues. The V and J ends lost 2 bases and 2 bases respectively, with 0 bases between them. CDR3 in amino acids: CAWSQETQYF. CDR3 DNA: TGTGCCTGGAGTCAAGAGACCCAGTACTTC.

V is TRBV15 and J is TRBJ1-2; D not resolved. The germline gives CDR1 LNHNV, CDR2 YYDKDF (reference sequence). V lost 0 bases, J lost 8 bases, and 16 bases lay in between. The CDR3 runs to 15 residues. As DNA, the CDR3 is TGTGCCACCAGCAGAGATTTAGCCCCCTTACTCGGCTACACCTTC. This codes for CATSRDLAPLLGYTF.

The V and J genes are TRBV30 and TRBJ1-5; D gene unclear. The CDR3 has 13 amino acids. V dropped 1 base and J dropped 5 bases, with 9 bases sitting between them. The germline CDR1 and CDR2 sequences are GTSNPN and SVGIG (reference sequence). Written as DNA, the CDR3 is TGTGCCTGGAGTGCGGGGTTGGATCAGCCCCAGCATTTT. This codes for CAWSAGLDQPQHF. Drawing the rest from reference TRBV30 and TRBJ1-5, the complete variable domain is SQTIHQWPATLVQPVGSPLSLECTVEGTSNPNLYWYRQAAGRGLQLLFYSVGIGQISSEVPQNLSASRPQDRQFILSSKKLLLSDSGFYLCAWSAGLDQPQHFGDGTRLSIL.

V is TRBV10-3 and J is TRBJ1-3; D is unresolved. CDR1 and CDR2 from the germline V gene are ENHRY and SYGVKD. The CDR3 covers 12 residues. Trimming stripped 8 bases from V and 1 base from J, with 6 bases between. Here the CDR3 DNA reads TGTGCCATCGGACGGTCTGGAAACACCATATATTTT. Protein product: CAIGRSGNTIYF.

This clone was seen a single time. The CDR3 nucleotides are TGTGCCAGCAGCCAGGGTCTAGCGGGGGACACCGGGGAGCTGTTTTTT. This gives the protein CASSQGLAGDTGELFF. The chain carries TRBV5-4 and TRBJ2-2; 10 nucleotides agree with TRBD2. The CDR3 loop spans 16 amino acids. V lost 4 bases, J lost 3 bases, and 6 bases stayed unmatched. Germline CDR1 reads SGHNT; CDR2 reads YYREEE (reference sequence).

As DNA, the CDR3 is TGTGCCAGCAGCTCCCCCCTAGAGGGGAACACTGAAGCTTTCTTT. As protein: CASSSPLEGNTEAFF. The chain recombines TRBV21-1 with TRBJ1-1. TRBV21-1 is deemed a pseudogene. This CDR3 has 15 residues.

The rearrangement joins TRBV11-3 to TRBJ1-1, with a possible D match to TRBD1 (6 bases). Trimming took 1 base from V and 1 from J, leaving 10 bases between them. The germline CDR1 and CDR2 sequences are SGHNT and YENEEA. CDR3 length equals 15 residues. This CDR3 reads CASSLVRGQNTEAFF. CDR3 nucleotides: TGTGCCAGCAGCTTAGTTCGGGGACAGAACACTGAAGCTTTCTTT.

The genes are TRBV28 and TRBJ1-4, with 8 positions matching TRBD1. With 2 bases clipped from V and 14 bases from J, the junction kept 13 bases outside the gene matches. Germline lookup yields CDR1 MDHEN and CDR2 SYDVKM. This CDR3 has 15 residues. CDR3 loop: CASSLLAGGSGFLFF. The CDR3 nucleotides are TGTGCCAGCAGTTTACTCGCAGGGGGCTCGGGATTCCTGTTTTTT.

The V gene is TRBV7-3, the J gene TRBJ2-2; no firm D call. Germline CDR1 SGHTA, CDR2 FQGTGA. The V and J ends lost 3 bases and 0 bases respectively, with 8 bases between them. The CDR3 spans 15 residues. The CDR3 is CASSLSGSNTGELFF. As DNA, the CDR3 is TGTGCCAGCAGCTTGTCGGGTTCGAACACCGGGGAGCTGTTTTTT.

The genes are TRBV5-4 and TRBJ2-7, with TRBD2 matching 9 bases. V dropped 0 bases and J dropped 3; count of bases not matched to a gene: 4. The CDR3 spans 15 residues. Per germline, CDR1 SGHNT and CDR2 YYREEE (reference sequence). The CDR3 DNA reads as TGTGCCAGCAGCTTGGGACTAGCGGAGGTCTACGAGCAGTACTTC. Amino acid sequence: CASSLGLAEVYEQYF. The full variable domain, completed using reference TRBV5-4 and TRBJ2-7, is ETGVTQSPTHLIKTRGQQVTLRCSSQSGHNTVSWYQQALGQGPQFIFQYYREEENGRGNFPPRFSGLQFPNYSSELNVNALELDDSALYLCASSLGLAEVYEQYFGPGTRLTVT.

This clone was observed a handful of times. The rearrangement uses TRBV28 and TRBJ1-2; D is uncertain. The germline V and J ends were trimmed by 0 bases and 4 bases, with 9 bases remaining between them. Germline V lookup: CDR1 MDHEN, CDR2 SYDVKM. The CDR3 is 14 residues long. The CDR3 coding sequence is TGTGCCAGCAGTTTATGGAACGAGGGCTATGGCTACACCTTC. Residues: CASSLWNEGYGYTF.

This clone was observed a single time. This chain joins TRBV6-5 and TRBJ1-1, with D maybe TRBD1 (5 bases). V was pared by 0 bases and J by 0 bases, with 11 bases between. Germline assignment: CDR1 MNHEY and CDR2 SVGAGI. CDR3 size: 16 residues. The CDR3 DNA reads TGTGCCAGCAGTTACTCGGGGGATCGGGTGAACACTGAAGCTTTCTTT. This sequence encodes CASSYSGDRVNTEAFF.

The chain carries TRBV11-2 and TRBJ2-7, with D perhaps TRBD1 (6 bases). Germline V lookup: CDR1 SGHAT, CDR2 FQNNGV. This CDR3 region has 14 residues. V lost 5 bases to trimming and J lost 1 base, with 12 bases between them. CDR3 sequence: CASSPQGPSYEQYF. The CDR3, as DNA: TGTGCCAGCAGCCCCCAGGGGCCGTCCTACGAGCAGTACTTC.

This clone was recorded only once. The chain carries TRBV14 and TRBJ2-2, with TRBD1 identical over 7 bases. The CDR3 is 17 residues long. The ends lost 4 bases at V and 2 bases at J; junction bases unmatched: 10. The germline gives CDR1 SGHDN, CDR2 FVKESK. DNA for the CDR3: TGTGCCAGCAGCCCGCTAGGACAGGAAACCAACACCGGGGAGCTGTTTTTT. Its protein product is CASSPLGQETNTGELFF.

The chain joins TRBV2 to TRBJ2-5, with a tentative D call TRBD1 (6 bases). Germline-derived CDR1 and CDR2 are SNHLY and FYNNEI. This CDR3 comprises 11 residues. The germline V and J ends were trimmed by 7 bases and 3 bases, with 6 bases remaining between them. CDR3 nucleotides: TGTGCCAGCAACAGGGAAGAGACCCAGTACTTC. Protein product: CASNREETQYF.

V and J are TRBV5-4 and TRBJ1-1; tentative D call: TRBD1 (6 bases). Per the germline V gene, CDR1 is SGHNT and CDR2 is YYREEE (reference sequence). The CDR3 is 14 amino acids. Between the trimmed V and J ends, which lost 2 bases and 2 bases, there was a span of 10 bases. The CDR3 region is CASSLGGVNTEAFF. CDR3 bases: TGTGCCAGCAGCTTAGGGGGGGTCAACACTGAAGCTTTCTTT.

This clone appeared a single time. The V and J genes are TRBV7-8 and TRBJ2-7; possible D gene TRBD2, 5 bases. Germline V CDR1 and CDR2: SGHVS, FQNEAQ. CDR3 length equals 14 residues. The V and J ends lost 6 bases and 1 base respectively, with 13 bases between them. CDR3 coding DNA: TGTGCCAGCAGTCGCAATAGCGCTTCCTACGAGCAGTACTTC. Residues: CASSRNSASYEQYF.